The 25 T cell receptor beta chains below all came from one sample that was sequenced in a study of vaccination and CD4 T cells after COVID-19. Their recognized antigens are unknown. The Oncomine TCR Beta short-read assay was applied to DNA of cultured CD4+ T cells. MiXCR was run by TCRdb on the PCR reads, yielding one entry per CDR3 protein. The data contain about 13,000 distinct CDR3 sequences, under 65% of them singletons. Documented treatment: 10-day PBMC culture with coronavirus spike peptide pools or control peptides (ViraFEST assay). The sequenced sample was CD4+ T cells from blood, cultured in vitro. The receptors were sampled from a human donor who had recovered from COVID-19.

The CDR3 loop is CSAPDTGQGDVGTQYF. CDR3 nucleotides: TGCAGTGCTCCTGACACTGGACAGGGTGACGTGGGGACCCAGTACTTC. This chain connects TRBV20-1 to TRBJ2-1; TRBD1 matches at 8 bases. The J call may be mistaken, given a closer DNA end match to TRBJ2-5. This CDR3 is 16 amino acids long. The V gene's germline CDR1 is DFQATT and CDR2 SNEGSKA (reference sequence).

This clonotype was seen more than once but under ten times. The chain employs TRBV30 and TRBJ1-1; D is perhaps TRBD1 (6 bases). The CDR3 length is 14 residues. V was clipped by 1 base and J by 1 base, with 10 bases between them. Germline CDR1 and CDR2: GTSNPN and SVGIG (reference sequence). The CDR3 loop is CAWSDPGANTEAFF. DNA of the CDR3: TGTGCCTGGAGTGATCCAGGGGCGAACACTGAAGCTTTCTTT.

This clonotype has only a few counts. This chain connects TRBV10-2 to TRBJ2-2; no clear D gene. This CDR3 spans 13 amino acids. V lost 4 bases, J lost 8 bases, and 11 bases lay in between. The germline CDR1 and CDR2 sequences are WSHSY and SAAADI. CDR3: CASSASPRGELFF. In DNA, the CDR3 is TGCGCCAGCAGTGCTAGTCCCCGGGGGGAGCTGTTTTTT.

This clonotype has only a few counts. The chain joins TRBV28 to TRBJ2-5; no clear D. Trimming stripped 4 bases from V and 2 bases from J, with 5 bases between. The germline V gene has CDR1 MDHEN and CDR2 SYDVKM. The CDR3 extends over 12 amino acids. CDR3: CASSSSQETQYF. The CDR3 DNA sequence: TGTGCCAGCAGTTCTTCTCAAGAGACCCAGTACTTC.

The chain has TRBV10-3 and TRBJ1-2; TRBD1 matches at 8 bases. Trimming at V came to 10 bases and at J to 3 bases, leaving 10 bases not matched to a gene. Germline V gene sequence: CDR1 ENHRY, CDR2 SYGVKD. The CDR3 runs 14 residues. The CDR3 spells CANAQSGGYYGYTF. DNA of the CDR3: TGTGCCAACGCACAATCAGGGGGCTACTATGGCTACACCTTC.

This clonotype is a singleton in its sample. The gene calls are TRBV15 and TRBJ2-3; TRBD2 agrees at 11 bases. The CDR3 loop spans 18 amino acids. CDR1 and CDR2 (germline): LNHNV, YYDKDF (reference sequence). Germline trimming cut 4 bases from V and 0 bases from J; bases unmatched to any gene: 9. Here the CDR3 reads CATSTDWGLAESTDTQYF. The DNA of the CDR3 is TGTGCCACCAGCACGGACTGGGGACTAGCGGAGAGCACAGATACGCAGTATTTT.

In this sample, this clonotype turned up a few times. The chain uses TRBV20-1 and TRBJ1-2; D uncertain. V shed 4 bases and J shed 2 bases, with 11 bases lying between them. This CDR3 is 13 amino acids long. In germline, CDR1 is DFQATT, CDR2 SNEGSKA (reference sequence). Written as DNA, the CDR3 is TGCAGTGCTATGGTCGTCAGAAACTATGGCTACACCTTC. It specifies CSAMVVRNYGYTF.

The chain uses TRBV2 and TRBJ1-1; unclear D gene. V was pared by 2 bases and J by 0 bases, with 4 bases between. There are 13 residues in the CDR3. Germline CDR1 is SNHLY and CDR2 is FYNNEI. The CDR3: CASSERLNTEAFF. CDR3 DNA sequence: TGTGCCAGCAGTGAAAGGCTGAACACTGAAGCTTTCTTT. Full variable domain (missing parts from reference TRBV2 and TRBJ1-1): EPEVTQTPSHQVTQMGQEVILRCVPISNHLYFYWYRQILGQKVEFLVSFYNNEISEKSEIFDDQFSVERPDGSNFTLKIRSTKLEDSAMYFCASSERLNTEAFFGQGTRLTVV.

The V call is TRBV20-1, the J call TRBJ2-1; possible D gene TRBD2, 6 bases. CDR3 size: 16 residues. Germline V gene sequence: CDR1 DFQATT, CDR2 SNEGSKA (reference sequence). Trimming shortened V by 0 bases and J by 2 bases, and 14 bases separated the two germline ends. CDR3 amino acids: CSARDRSGVAYNEQFF. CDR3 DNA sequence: TGCAGTGCTAGAGATCGTTCGGGAGTGGCCTACAATGAGCAGTTCTTC.

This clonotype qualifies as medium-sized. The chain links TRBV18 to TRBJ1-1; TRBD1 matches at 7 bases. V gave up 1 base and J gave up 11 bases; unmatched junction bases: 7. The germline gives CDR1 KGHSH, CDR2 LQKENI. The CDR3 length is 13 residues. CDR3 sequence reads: CASSPQIRGDAFF. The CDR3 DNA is TGTGCCAGCTCACCACAGATCAGGGGGGATGCTTTCTTT.

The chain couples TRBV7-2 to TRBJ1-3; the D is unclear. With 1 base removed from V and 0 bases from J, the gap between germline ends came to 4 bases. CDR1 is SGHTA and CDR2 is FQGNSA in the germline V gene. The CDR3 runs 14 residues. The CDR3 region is CASSLGNSGNTIYF. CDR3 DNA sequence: TGTGCCAGCAGCTTAGGAAACTCTGGAAACACCATATATTTT.

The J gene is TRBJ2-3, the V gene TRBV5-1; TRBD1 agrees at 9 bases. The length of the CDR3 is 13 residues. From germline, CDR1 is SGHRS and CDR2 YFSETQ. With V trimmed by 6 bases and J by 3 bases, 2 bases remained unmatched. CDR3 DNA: TGCGCCAGCAAGGGACAGGGAACAGATACGCAGTATTTT. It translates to CASKGQGTDTQYF.

The CDR3 nucleotides read TGTGCCAGCCTGACAGGGGGTGGCTACACCTTC. Protein product: CASLTGGGYTF. The V and J genes are TRBV28 and TRBJ1-2; 9 bases align to TRBD1. The CDR3 has 11 residues. With V trimmed by 8 bases and J by 7 bases, 2 bases remained unmatched. Looked up from germline, CDR1 is MDHEN and CDR2 is SYDVKM.

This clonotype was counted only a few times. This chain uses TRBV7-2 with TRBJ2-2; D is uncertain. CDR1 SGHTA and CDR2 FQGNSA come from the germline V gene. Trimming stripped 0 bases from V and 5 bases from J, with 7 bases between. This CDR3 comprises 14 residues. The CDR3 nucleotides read TGTGCCAGCAGCTTAGCCGGCACAACCGGGGAGCTGTTTTTT. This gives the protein CASSLAGTTGELFF.

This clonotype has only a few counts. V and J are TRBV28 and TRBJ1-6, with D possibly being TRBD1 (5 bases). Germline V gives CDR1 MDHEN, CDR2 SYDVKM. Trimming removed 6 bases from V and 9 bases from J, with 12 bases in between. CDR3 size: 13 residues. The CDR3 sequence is CASSQTGVSPLHF. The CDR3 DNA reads TGTGCCAGCAGCCAAACGGGGGTTTCACCCCTCCACTTT.

CDR3 bases: TGTGCCAGCAGCCTAGCGGGAGAAGTCTACGAGCAGTACTTC. The encoded protein is CASSLAGEVYEQYF. The V and J genes are TRBV28 and TRBJ2-7, with 10 bases lining up with TRBD2. The CDR3 extends over 14 amino acids. Germline-derived CDR1 and CDR2 are MDHEN and SYDVKM. V lost 6 bases, J lost 3 bases, and 5 bases stayed unmatched.

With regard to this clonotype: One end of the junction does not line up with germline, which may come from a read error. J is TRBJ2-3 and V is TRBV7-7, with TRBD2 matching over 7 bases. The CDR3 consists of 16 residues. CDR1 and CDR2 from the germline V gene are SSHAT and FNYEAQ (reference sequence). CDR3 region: CASSSGLGSSTDTQYF. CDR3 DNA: TGTGCTAGCAGCTCTGGACTAGGATCTTCTACAGATACGCAGTATTTT.

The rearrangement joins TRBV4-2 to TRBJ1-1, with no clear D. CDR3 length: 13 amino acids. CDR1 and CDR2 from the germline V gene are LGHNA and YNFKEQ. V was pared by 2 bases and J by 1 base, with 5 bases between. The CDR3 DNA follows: TGTGCCAGCAGCCAATGGAAGAACACTGAAGCTTTCTTT. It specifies CASSQWKNTEAFF.

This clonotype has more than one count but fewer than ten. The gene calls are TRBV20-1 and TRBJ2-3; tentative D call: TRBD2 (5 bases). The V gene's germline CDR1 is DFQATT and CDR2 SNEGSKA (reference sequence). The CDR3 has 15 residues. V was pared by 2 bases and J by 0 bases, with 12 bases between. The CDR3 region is CSARRLADSTDTQYF. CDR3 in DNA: TGCAGTGCTAGACGGCTAGCAGATAGCACAGATACGCAGTATTTT.

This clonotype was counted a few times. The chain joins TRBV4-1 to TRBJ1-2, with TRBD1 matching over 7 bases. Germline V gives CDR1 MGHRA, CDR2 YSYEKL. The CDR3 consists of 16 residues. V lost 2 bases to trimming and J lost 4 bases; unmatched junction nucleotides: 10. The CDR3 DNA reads TGCGCCAGCAGCCAATCCCCAACAGGGGCCAGCTATGGCTACACCTTC. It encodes CASSQSPTGASYGYTF.

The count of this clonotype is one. The CDR3 sequence: CSASLEDEQYF. DNA of the CDR3: TGCAGTGCTAGCTTAGAAGACGAGCAGTACTTC. The chain employs TRBV20-1 and TRBJ2-7; D call uncertain. Germline loops: CDR1 DFQATT, CDR2 SNEGSKA (reference sequence). The CDR3 length is 11 residues. V lost 3 bases to trimming and J lost 5 bases, with 8 bases between them.

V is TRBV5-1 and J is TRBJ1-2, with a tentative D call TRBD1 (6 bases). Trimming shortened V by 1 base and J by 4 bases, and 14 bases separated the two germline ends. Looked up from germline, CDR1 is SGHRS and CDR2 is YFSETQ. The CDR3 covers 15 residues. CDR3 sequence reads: CASSLSTGTGYGYTF. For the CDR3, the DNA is TGCGCCAGCAGCTTGTCTACAGGGACGGGCTATGGCTACACCTTC.

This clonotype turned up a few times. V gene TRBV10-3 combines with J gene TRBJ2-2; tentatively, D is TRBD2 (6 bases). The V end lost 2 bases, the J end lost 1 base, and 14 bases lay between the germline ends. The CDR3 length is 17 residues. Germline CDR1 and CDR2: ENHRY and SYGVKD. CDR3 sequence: CAISEPEGRQNTGELFF. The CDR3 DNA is TGTGCCATCAGTGAGCCGGAGGGACGCCAGAACACCGGGGAGCTGTTTTTT.

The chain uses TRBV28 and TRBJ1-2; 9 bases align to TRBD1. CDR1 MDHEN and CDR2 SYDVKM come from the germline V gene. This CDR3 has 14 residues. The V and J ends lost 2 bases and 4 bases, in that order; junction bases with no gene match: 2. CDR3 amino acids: CASSLPDRGYGYTF. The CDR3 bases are TGTGCCAGCAGTTTACCGGACAGGGGCTATGGCTACACCTTC.

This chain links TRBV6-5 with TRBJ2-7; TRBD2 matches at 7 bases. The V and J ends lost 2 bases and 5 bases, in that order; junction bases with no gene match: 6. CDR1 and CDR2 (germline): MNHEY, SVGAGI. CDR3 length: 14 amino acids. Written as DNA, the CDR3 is TGTGCCAGCAGTTACCTGCGGGAGAAGGACGAGCAGTACTTC. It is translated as CASSYLREKDEQYF.